This TCR beta chain is from a study of blood T cell repertoires in COVID-19. The data were produced by immunoSEQ multiplex PCR, yet TCRdb's version contains in-frame clones alone and is incomplete. The repertoire holds 120,000 to 150,000 clones, with about 87% as singletons. The germline CDR1 and CDR2 sequences are SGHRS and YFSETQ. CDR3 length: 14 amino acids. V was clipped by 0 bases and J by 7 bases; unmatched bases: 2. Specimen: peripheral blood. The rearrangement uses TRBV5-1 and TRBJ2-4; 9 bases fit TRBD1. This sequence originates from a human donor with COVID-19, enrolled during active disease. The donor label of this sample is uncertain. The CDR3 sequence is CASSLEQGANIQYF. In nucleotides, the CDR3 is TGCGCCAGCAGCTTGGAACAGGGGGCCAACATTCAGTACTTC.